What follows are 8 T cell receptor beta chains derived from one specimen sequenced in a study of blood T cell repertoires in COVID-19 (dated by TCRdb to 2020 to 2021). The library relied on the immunoSEQ multiplex PCR assay. TCRdb took over this immuneACCESS table, retaining in-frame rearrangements with V and J assigned. Such tables are incomplete; in checked studies, under half of the missing clones stem from an unresolved V gene, and the remainder is unexplained. This sample holds 430,000 or so clones; 88% were observed only once. The ten largest account for 1.5% to 2% of the sample. The specimen sequenced was PBMCs or T cells enriched from blood (not recorded which). The receptors derive from a woman aged 40 to 50 who had recovered from COVID-19.

The genes are TRBV6-5 and TRBJ2-7, with D possibly matching TRBD1 (5 bases). This CDR3 spans 16 amino acids. The V end was cut by 3 bases, the J end by 0 bases, with 15 bases between. Germline CDR1 is MNHEY and CDR2 is SVGAGI. The CDR3 sequence is CASSYKGPPSSYEQYF. CDR3 bases: TGTGCCAGCAGTTATAAGGGGCCCCCTAGCTCCTACGAGCAGTACTTC.

This chain connects TRBV4-1 to TRBJ1-1; perhaps TRBD1 as D (6 bases). Germline CDR1 reads MGHRA; CDR2 reads YSYEKL. The CDR3 totals 14 residues. Trimming cost V 4 bases and J 5 bases, with 14 bases left between them. DNA for the CDR3: TGCGCCAGCAGCCGCATACCCCAGGGGACTGAAGCTTTCTTT. It specifies CASSRIPQGTEAFF.

The chain carries TRBV10-3 and TRBJ2-3; 7 bases fit TRBD2. Looked up from germline, CDR1 is ENHRY and CDR2 is SYGVKD. After removal of 5 bases from V and 1 base from J, the junction contained 12 bases not matched to a gene. The CDR3 contains 17 residues. CDR3 amino acids: CAISPGTTNAGTDTQYF. In DNA, the CDR3 is TGTGCCATCAGTCCCGGGACTACCAACGCTGGCACAGATACGCAGTATTTT.

The chain has TRBV18 and TRBJ1-2; possible D gene TRBD1, 5 bases. This CDR3 contains 12 residues. Trimming removed 4 bases at V and 8 bases at J, with 11 bases between. Germline V gives CDR1 KGHSH, CDR2 LQKENI. CDR3 region: CASSQGQDGYTF. The CDR3 nucleotides read TGTGCCAGCTCACAGGGGCAGGACGGCTACACCTTC. The full variable domain, completed using reference TRBV18 and TRBJ1-2, is NAGVMQNPRHLVRRRGQEARLRCSPMKGHSHVYWYRQLPEEGLKFMVYLQKENIIDESGMPKERFSAEFPKEGPSILRIQQVVRGDSAAYFCASSQGQDGYTFGSGTRLTVV.

The chain couples TRBV27 to TRBJ1-1; D uncertain. Trimming took 6 bases from V and 1 from J, leaving 12 bases between them. This CDR3 spans 14 amino acids. Germline V gene lookup returns CDR1 MNHEY and CDR2 SMNVEV (reference sequence). Here the CDR3 reads CASRSYPGNTEAFF. For the CDR3, the DNA is TGTGCCAGCAGATCCTACCCAGGGAACACTGAAGCTTTCTTT.

The chain couples TRBV11-3 to TRBJ2-5; TRBD2 matches 12 bases. Trimming cost V 1 base and J 4 bases; bases outside gene matches: 4. The CDR3 contains 16 residues. Germline CDR1 reads SGHNT; CDR2 reads YENEEA. This CDR3 is CASSLGLAGVGETQYF. CDR3 nucleotides: TGTGCCAGCAGCTTAGGACTAGCGGGAGTAGGAGAGACCCAGTACTTC.

V usage is TRBV6-5 and J usage is TRBJ1-2, with D perhaps matching TRBD1 (5 bases). CDR1 is MNHEY and CDR2 is SVGAGI in the germline V gene. Trimming stripped 6 bases from V and 4 bases from J, with 9 bases between. The CDR3 extends over 12 amino acids. This CDR3 is CASRQGGYGYTF. As DNA, the CDR3 is TGTGCCAGCAGGCAGGGTGGCTATGGCTACACCTTC.

This chain links TRBV6-5 with TRBJ2-7; 10 bases are shared with TRBD1. V shed 2 bases, J shed 6 bases, and the junction held 4 bases outside the gene matches. CDR3 length equals 14 residues. Germline V gene sequence: CDR1 MNHEY, CDR2 SVGAGI. The CDR3 spells CASSYRTGGSEQYF. In DNA form, the CDR3 reads TGTGCCAGCAGTTACCGGACAGGGGGTAGCGAGCAGTACTTC.